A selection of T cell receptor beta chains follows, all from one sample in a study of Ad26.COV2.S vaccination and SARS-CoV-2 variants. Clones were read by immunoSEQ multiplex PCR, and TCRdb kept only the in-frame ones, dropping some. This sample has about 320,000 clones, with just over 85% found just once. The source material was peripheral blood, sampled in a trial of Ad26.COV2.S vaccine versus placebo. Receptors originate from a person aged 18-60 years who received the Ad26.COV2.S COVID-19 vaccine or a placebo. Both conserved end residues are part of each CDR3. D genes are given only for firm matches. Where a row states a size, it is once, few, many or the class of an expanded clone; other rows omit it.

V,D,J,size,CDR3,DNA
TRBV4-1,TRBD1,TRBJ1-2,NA,CASSQEGTGEGYTF,TGCGCCAGCAGCCAAGAGGGGACAGGGGAAGGCTACACCTTC
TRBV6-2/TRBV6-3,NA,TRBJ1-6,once,CASSRGRALNSPLHF,TGTGCCAGCAGCAGGGGCAGGGCCCTCAATTCACCCCTCCACTTT
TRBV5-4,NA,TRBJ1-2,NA,CASSFSPRRGYTF,TGTGCCAGCAGCTTCTCACCCCGTCGGGGCTACACCTTC
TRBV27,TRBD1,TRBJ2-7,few,CASSRGDRVIF,TGTGCCAGCAGTAGGGGGGACAGGGTAATTTTC
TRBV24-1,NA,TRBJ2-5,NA,CATSDNKDSKETQYF,TGTGCCACCAGTGATAATAAGGACAGCAAAGAGACCCAGTACTTC
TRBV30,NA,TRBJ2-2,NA,CAFRRNTGELFF,TGTGCCTTTCGGCGGAACACCGGGGAGCTGTTTTTT
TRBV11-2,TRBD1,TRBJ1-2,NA,CASSAGQGTYGYTF,TGTGCCAGCTCCGCTGGACAGGGGACCTATGGCTACACCTTC
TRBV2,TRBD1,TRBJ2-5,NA,CASSDDRERPQYF,TGTGCCAGCAGCGACGACAGGGAGAGACCCCAGTACTTC
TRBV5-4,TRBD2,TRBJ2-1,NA,CASSSGTSGYNEQFF,TGTGCCAGCAGCTCGGGAACTAGCGGGTACAATGAGCAGTTCTTC
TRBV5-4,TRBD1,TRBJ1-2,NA,CASSSTGTGAGAGGYTF,TGTGCCAGCAGCTCGACCGGGACAGGGGCTGGGGCGGGTGGCTACACCTTC
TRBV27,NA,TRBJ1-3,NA,CASSPLSGNTIYF,TGTGCCAGCAGTCCCCTCTCTGGAAACACCATATATTTT
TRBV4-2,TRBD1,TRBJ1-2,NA,CASSQMGTGNGYTF,TGTGCCAGCAGCCAGATGGGGACAGGGAATGGCTACACCTTC
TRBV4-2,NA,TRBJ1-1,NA,CASSQDWGPTEAFF,TGTGCCAGCAGCCAAGATTGGGGGCCGACTGAAGCTTTCTTT
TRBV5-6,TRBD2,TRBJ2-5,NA,CASRGLAGAYQETQYF,TGTGCCAGCAGGGGACTAGCGGGGGCCTACCAAGAGACCCAGTACTTC
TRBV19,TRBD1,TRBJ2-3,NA,CASAKGQARTDTQYF,TGTGCCAGCGCGAAGGGACAGGCTCGCACAGATACGCAGTATTTT
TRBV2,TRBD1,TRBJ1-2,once,CASTPGQGLNGYTF,TGTGCCAGCACACCGGGACAGGGCTTGAATGGCTACACCTTC
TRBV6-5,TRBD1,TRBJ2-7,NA,CASSYRDRGFYEQYF,TGTGCCAGCAGTTACCGGGACAGGGGATTCTACGAGCAGTACTTC
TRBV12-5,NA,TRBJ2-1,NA,CASGLPSMNEQFF,TGTGCTAGTGGTTTACCCTCGATGAATGAGCAGTTCTTC
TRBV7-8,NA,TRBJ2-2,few,CASSFEGELFF,TGTGCCAGCAGCTTTGAAGGAGAGCTGTTTTTT
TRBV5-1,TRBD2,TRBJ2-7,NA,CASSVQAGATYEQYF,TGCGCCAGCAGCGTTCAAGCGGGGGCCACCTACGAGCAGTACTTC
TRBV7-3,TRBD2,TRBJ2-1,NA,CASSLSSGAYNEQFF,TGTGCCAGCAGCTTATCTAGCGGGGCCTACAATGAGCAGTTCTTC
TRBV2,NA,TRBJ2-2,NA,CASASYPTGELFF,TGTGCCAGCGCCTCTTACCCTACCGGGGAGCTGTTTTTT
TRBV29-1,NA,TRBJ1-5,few,CSVQGYSNQPQHF,TGCAGCGTACAGGGTTATAGCAATCAGCCCCAGCATTTT
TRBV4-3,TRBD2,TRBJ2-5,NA,CASSQDLAEETQYF,TGCGCCAGCAGCCAAGATCTAGCGGAAGAGACCCAGTACTTC
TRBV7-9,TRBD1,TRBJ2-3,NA,CASSPTGTGTDTQYF,TGTGCCAGCAGCCCTACCGGGACAGGCACAGATACGCAGTATTTT
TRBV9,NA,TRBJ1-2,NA,CASSVRENYGYTF,TGTGCCAGCAGCGTACGGGAGAACTATGGCTACACCTTC
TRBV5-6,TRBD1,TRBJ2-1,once,CASSFLTGGLNSYNEQFF,TGTGCCAGCAGCTTCCTAACAGGGGGCCTGAACTCCTACAATGAGCAGTTCTTC
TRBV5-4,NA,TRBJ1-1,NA,CASSRIGGTEAFF,TGTGCCAGCAGCCGGATCGGTGGGACTGAAGCTTTCTTT
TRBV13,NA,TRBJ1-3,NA,CASSLGRSSGNTIYF,TGTGCCAGCAGCTTAGGGCGCAGCTCTGGAAACACCATATATTTT
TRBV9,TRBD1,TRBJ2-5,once,CASSFQTGGQETQYF,TGTGCCAGCAGCTTCCAGACAGGGGGTCAAGAGACCCAGTACTTC
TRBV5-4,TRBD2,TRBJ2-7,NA,CASSFGDYKRYEQYF,TGTGCCAGCAGCTTTGGGGACTATAAACGCTACGAGCAGTACTTC
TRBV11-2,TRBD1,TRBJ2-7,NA,CASSLLGGTGVSSYEQYF,TGTGCCAGCAGCTTATTAGGGGGGACAGGGGTCTCCTCCTACGAGCAGTACTTC
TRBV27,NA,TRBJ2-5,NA,CASRFTRYQETQYF,TGTGCCAGCAGATTTACACGTTACCAAGAGACCCAGTACTTC
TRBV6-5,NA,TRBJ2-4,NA,CASSYGDKLAKNIQYF,TGTGCCAGCAGTTACGGGGACAAACTAGCCAAAAACATTCAGTACTTC
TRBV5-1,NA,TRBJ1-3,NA,CASRVGNTGNTIYF,TGCGCCAGCCGGGTCGGCAATACTGGAAACACCATATATTTT
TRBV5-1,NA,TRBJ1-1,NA,CASSLTGMNTEAFF,TGCGCCAGCAGCTTGACAGGAATGAACACTGAAGCTTTCTTT
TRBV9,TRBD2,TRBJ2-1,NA,CASSERTSGGAVQFF,TGTGCCAGCAGCGAGAGGACTAGCGGGGGGGCCGTGCAGTTCTTC
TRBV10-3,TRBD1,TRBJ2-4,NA,CAISSRTGGTKNIQYF,TGTGCCATCAGTTCACGGACAGGGGGTACCAAAAACATTCAGTACTTC
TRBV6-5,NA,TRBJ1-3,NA,CASSYLGGSSGNTIYF,TGTGCCAGCAGTTACTTGGGGGGGAGCTCTGGAAACACCATATATTTT
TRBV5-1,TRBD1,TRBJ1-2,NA,CASSREGQNYGYTF,TGCGCCAGCAGCAGGGAGGGACAGAACTATGGCTACACCTTC
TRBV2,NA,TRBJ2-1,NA,CASSENTGVRFF,TGTGCCAGCAGTGAAAACACGGGCGTACGGTTCTTC
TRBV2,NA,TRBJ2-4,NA,CASRPLPGLKNIQYF,TGTGCCAGCAGGCCATTACCGGGGCTGAAAAACATTCAGTACTTC
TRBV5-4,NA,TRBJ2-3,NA,CASSHRAGTSTDTQYF,TGTGCCAGCAGCCACCGGGCCGGGACTAGCACAGATACGCAGTATTTT